The clone carrying this T cell receptor (beta chain) has at least ten counts. The antigen remains undetermined. The V end was cut by 2 bases, the J end by 2 bases, with 20 bases between. The germline gives CDR1 SGDLS, CDR2 YYNGEE. The CDR3 has 17 residues. The data stem from a study of beta chain features in type 1 diabetes. The isolated RNA, all of it, was reverse transcribed, so expressed TCRB transcripts were what got sequenced. Measured with immunoSEQ multiplex PCR; TCRdb has only the in-frame clones, and not every one. The sample lists 250,000 to 350,000 clones, about 14% occurring once. Study outcomes and limitations: VDJ junctions from patients with type 1 diabetes contained fewer insertions and more deletions.

CD45RO/CCR7/CD25/CD127/CD95/CD27 staining was used to isolate CD4+ naive, central memory, regulatory and stem cell-like memory cells by sorting. This chain links TRBV9 with TRBJ2-7; D is possibly TRBD2 (6 bases). This clonotype was obtained from a man aged 30-40 years in good health. What was sequenced was central memory CD4+ T cells from blood. The CDR3 protein is CASSVLIAAGVPYEQYV. As DNA, the CDR3 is TGTGCCAGCAGCGTTCTCATAGCGGCAGGAGTTCCCTACGAGCAGTACGTC.